A single count supports the clone carrying this TCR beta chain. Its antigen is not known. This record comes from a study of cytomegalovirus exposure and HLA in healthy donors. The study, taken as a whole, reports: The productive fraction for most TCR beta V segments was about 90% or about 30% in an earlier analysis. V- and J-gene trimming in TCR beta was tied to a missense DCLRE1C variant by an analysis performed later.

A multiplex PCR was run with 60 Vbeta primers and 13 Jbeta primers. Measured with immunoSEQ multiplex PCR; TCRdb has only the in-frame clones, and not every one. The sample comprises some 140,000 clones, roughly 80% of which are singletons, and about 0.91% rests with the top ten. Per the germline V gene, CDR1 is MNHEY and CDR2 is SMNVEV (reference sequence). The CDR3 length is 17 residues. Trimming took 6 bases from V and 3 from J; bases not matched to a gene: 9. The TCR comes from a man in his late teens or twenties in good health and CMV-seronegative. V gene TRBV27 combines with J gene TRBJ2-7; 15 bases are shared with TRBD2. The sequencing input was PBMCs. CDR3 bases: TGTGCCAGCAGATACGGGACTAGCGGGGGGTACGTCTACGAGCAGTACTTC. This codes for CASRYGTSGGYVYEQYF.